Listed below are T cell receptor beta chains from one sample, sequenced in a study of blood T cell repertoires in COVID-19. Repertoires were generated with immunoSEQ multiplex PCR, while TCRdb's copy carries only in-frame clones and drops some. Of roughly 250,000 clones listed, roughly 87% are singletons. Sequencing was performed on PBMCs or T cells enriched from blood (not recorded which). All receptors derive from a woman aged 25 to 39 with acute COVID-19. Both conserved end residues are part of each CDR3. A D gene is named only where the DNA matches it firmly. Where a row states a size, it is once, few, many or the class of an expanded clone; other rows omit it.

>TRBV29-1|TRBD1|TRBJ1-2|.
CSAEAAGGYGYTF
TGCAGCGCAGAGGCGGCAGGGGGCTATGGCTACACCTTC
>TRBV19|TRBD2|TRBJ2-7|.
CASSRLAGEAYEQYF
TGTGCCAGTAGCCGACTAGCGGGGGAGGCCTACGAGCAGTACTTC
>TRBV9|TRBD2|TRBJ2-1|.
CASSVGRGGIYNEQFF
TGTGCCAGCAGCGTAGGGCGCGGGGGGATATACAATGAGCAGTTCTTC
>TRBV5-6|.|TRBJ2-1|.
CASSPRGYNEQFF
TGTGCCAGCAGCCCCCGGGGATACAATGAGCAGTTCTTC
>TRBV2|.|TRBJ1-2|.
CASSRDSPGDYGYTF
TGTGCCAGCAGTCGCGACAGCCCGGGCGACTATGGCTACACCTTC
>TRBV3-1/TRBV3-2|TRBD2|TRBJ2-1|.
CASSLRREKLAGRYNEQFF
TGTGCCAGCAGCCTTCGTCGGGAAAAACTAGCGGGACGCTACAATGAGCAGTTCTTC
>TRBV5-6|.|TRBJ2-3|.
CASRTRHLRYDTQYF
TGTGCCAGCAGAACCAGGCATCTCAGATACGATACGCAGTATTTT
>TRBV7-2|.|TRBJ2-3|.
CASSRPPGTDTQYF
TGTGCCAGCAGCCGTCCCCCGGGGACAGATACGCAGTATTTT
>TRBV27|.|TRBJ2-2|.
CASSFVQGWNGELFF
TGTGCCAGCAGTTTCGTGCAGGGATGGAACGGGGAGCTGTTTTTT
>TRBV5-1|TRBD2|TRBJ2-7|.
CASSPTAGGSYEQYF
TGCGCCAGCAGCCCAACCGCGGGGGGCTCCTACGAGCAGTACTTC
>TRBV2|.|TRBJ2-3|.
CASWVASTSTDTQYF
TGTGCCAGCTGGGTAGCTTCCACTAGCACAGATACGCAGTATTTT
>TRBV13|TRBD1|TRBJ1-1|.
CASSMGQGNTEAFF
TGTGCCAGCAGCATGGGACAGGGAAACACTGAAGCTTTCTTT
>TRBV2|.|TRBJ1-3|.
CASSESVTLYRGNTIYF
TGTGCCAGCAGTGAATCCGTCACGCTATACCGGGGAAACACCATATATTTT
>TRBV4-2|TRBD2|TRBJ2-1|.
CASSQVLAGSTEQFF
TGTGCCAGCAGCCAAGTGCTAGCGGGGTCGACTGAGCAGTTCTTC
>TRBV28|TRBD2|TRBJ2-7|many
CASSFPTRGTSPTYEQYF
TGTGCCAGCAGTTTTCCGACCCGGGGGACTAGCCCGACCTACGAGCAGTACTTC
>TRBV4-1|.|TRBJ2-3|.
CASSQVQTTDTQYF
TGCGCCAGCAGCCAAGTACAGACCACAGATACGCAGTATTTT
>TRBV14|.|TRBJ1-4|few
CASSQDRTVNEKLFF
TGTGCCAGCAGCCAAGATCGCACAGTAAATGAAAAACTGTTTTTT
>TRBV5-5|TRBD1|TRBJ2-3|few
CASSSGDSGRPDTQYF
TGTGCCAGCAGCTCCGGGGACAGCGGTCGGCCAGATACGCAGTATTTT
>TRBV7-3|.|TRBJ1-1|.
CASSQGQANTEAFF
TGTGCCAGCAGCCAGGGCCAGGCGAACACTGAAGCTTTCTTT
>TRBV27|.|TRBJ2-1|.
CASSLSSGHSYNEQFF
TGTGCCAGCAGTTTAAGTAGCGGACACTCCTACAATGAGCAGTTCTTC
>TRBV3-1/TRBV3-2|TRBD1|TRBJ1-4|.
CASSQRGRAEKLFF
TGTGCCAGCAGCCAGAGGGGGCGCGCTGAAAAACTGTTTTTT
>TRBV5-1|TRBD2|TRBJ2-3|.
CASSLGVAGFTDTQYF
TGCGCCAGCAGCTTGGGAGTAGCGGGCTTCACAGATACGCAGTATTTT
>TRBV18|.|TRBJ1-3|once
CASSQQGIAGNTIYF
TGTGCCAGCTCACAACAGGGTATTGCTGGAAACACCATATATTTT
>TRBV28|.|TRBJ1-4|.
CASSSSGGVATNEKLFF
TGTGCCAGCAGTTCCTCGGGGGGAGTTGCAACTAATGAAAAACTGTTTTTT